Below are 14 T cell receptor beta chains sequenced from a single sample in a study of identifying expanded T cells in peripheral blood. Produced via immunoSEQ multiplex PCR; TCRdb's table is partial and in-frame only. Of about 83,000 clones listed, around 91% are singletons. The sample comprised blood. Receptor source: a person between 18 and 69 years old in good health.

The chain uses TRBV4-1 and TRBJ1-1; D is perhaps TRBD1 (5 bases). The length of the CDR3 is 16 residues. V was clipped by 4 bases and J by 5 bases, with 20 bases between them. From germline, CDR1 is MGHRA and CDR2 YSYEKL. The CDR3 region has the DNA TGCGCCAGCAGCCCGAAGGGCGCAGGGTCGATAACTGAAGCTTTCTTT. Residues: CASSPKGAGSITEAFF.

The chain links TRBV28 to TRBJ1-1; TRBD1 might be the D (6 bases). The CDR3 length is 14 residues. CDR1 is MDHEN, CDR2 SYDVKM, per germline. The germline V and J ends were trimmed by 3 bases and 6 bases, with 14 bases remaining between them. The CDR3 sequence: CASSLPGAVAEAFF. The CDR3 nucleotides are TGTGCCAGCAGTTTGCCGGGGGCAGTCGCTGAAGCTTTCTTT.

J is TRBJ2-3 and V is TRBV5-1; perhaps TRBD1 as D (6 bases). V lost 4 bases, J lost 3 bases, and 15 bases lay in between. There are 15 residues in the CDR3. From germline, CDR1 is SGHRS and CDR2 YFSETQ. The DNA of the CDR3 is TGCGCCAGCAGCAAGCTCAGGGGACCTACAGATACGCAGTATTTT. Translation gives CASSKLRGPTDTQYF.

The DNA of the CDR3 is TGCGCCAGCAGCTTTTCAGCTTTCCGGGACGAGCAGTACTTC. It encodes CASSFSAFRDEQYF. This chain connects TRBV5-1 to TRBJ2-7; D gene ambiguous. The CDR3 is 14 residues long. The germline V gene has CDR1 SGHRS and CDR2 YFSETQ. V lost 2 bases and J 5 bases, leaving 14 bases between the germline ends.

The chain employs TRBV9 and TRBJ2-3; TRBD2 aligns across 10 bases. The CDR3 has 14 residues. Per the germline V gene, CDR1 is SGDLS and CDR2 is YYNGEE. Germline trimming cut 4 bases from V and 4 bases from J; bases unmatched to any gene: 3. CDR3 region: CASSISGRADTQYF. The CDR3, as DNA: TGTGCCAGCAGCATCAGCGGGAGGGCAGATACGCAGTATTTT.

The CDR3 is CASSASSYNEQFF. CDR3 in DNA: TGTGCCAGCAGCGCCAGCTCCTACAATGAGCAGTTCTTC. The rearrangement joins TRBV9 to TRBJ2-1, with D hard to call. The CDR3 contains 13 residues. Germline-derived CDR1 and CDR2 are SGDLS and YYNGEE. Trimming removed 3 bases from V and 0 bases from J, with 4 bases in between. The whole variable domain, remainder taken from reference TRBV9 and TRBJ2-1, is DSGVTQTPKHLITATGQRVTLRCSPRSGDLSVYWYQQSLDQGLQFLIQYYNGEERAKGNILERFSAQQFPDLHSELNLSSLELGDSALYFCASSASSYNEQFFGPGTRLTVL.

The rearrangement joins TRBV6-5 to TRBJ1-5; D possibly corresponds to TRBD1 (5 bases). Germline CDR1 is MNHEY and CDR2 is SVGAGI. Trimming cost V 2 bases and J 7 bases, with 9 bases left between them. This CDR3 is built from 13 residues. The CDR3 sequence: CASSYGGGQPQHF. CDR3 DNA sequence: TGTGCCAGCAGTTACGGGGGTGGGCAGCCCCAGCATTTT.

Notes on this clone: This sample also contains other DNA sequences that code for the same CDR3. This rearrangement joins TRBV6-5 to TRBJ2-7; TRBD2 might be the D (5 bases). There are 14 residues in the CDR3. Germline V gene data show CDR1 as MNHEY and CDR2 as SVGAGI. The V and J ends lost 0 bases and 1 base respectively, with 7 bases between them. The CDR3, as DNA: TGTGCCAGCAGTTACTCGCCGGGGTCCTACGAGCAGTACTTC. This translates into CASSYSPGSYEQYF.

This sequence joins TRBV7-3 and TRBJ1-1; D is perhaps TRBD1 (6 bases). The V and J ends lost 2 bases and 4 bases respectively, with 14 bases between them. The germline V gene has CDR1 SGHTA and CDR2 FQGTGA. The CDR3 runs 15 residues. The CDR3 nucleotides are TGTGCCAGCAGCTTAGTGGTGCAGGGGCGCACTGAAGCTTTCTTT. Protein product: CASSLVVQGRTEAFF.

J is TRBJ2-5 and V is TRBV11-3, with D maybe TRBD2 (6 bases). The V end was cut by 0 bases, the J end by 7 bases, with 12 bases between. Germline V gene lookup returns CDR1 SGHNT and CDR2 YENEEA. This CDR3 has 14 amino acids. The CDR3 DNA reads TGTGCCAGCAGCTTAGACTTGCGGGATGCGACCCAGTACTTC. It translates to CASSLDLRDATQYF. The entire variable domain, with the rest obtained from reference TRBV11-3 and TRBJ2-5, is as follows: EAGVVQSPRYKIIEKKQPVAFWCNPISGHNTLYWYLQNLGQGPELLIRYENEEAVDDSQLPKDRFSAERLKGVDSTLKIQPAELGDSAVYLCASSLDLRDATQYFGPGTRLLVL.

The V and J genes are TRBV7-2 and TRBJ1-2, with D tentatively TRBD1 (5 bases). The CDR3 loop spans 15 amino acids. Between the trimmed V and J ends, which lost 8 bases and 3 bases, there was a span of 19 bases. Germline V gene sequence: CDR1 SGHTA, CDR2 FQGNSA. The CDR3: CASASFSTAYYGYTF. Written as DNA, the CDR3 is TGTGCCAGCGCATCGTTCTCGACAGCCTACTATGGCTACACCTTC.

The chain recombines TRBV29-1 with TRBJ2-2, with D unresolved. V was trimmed by 4 bases and J by 2 bases, leaving 5 bases between them. Looked up from germline, CDR1 is SQVTM and CDR2 is ANQGSEA. The CDR3 is 12 amino acids. CDR3 in amino acids: CSVGGNTGELFF. The DNA for the CDR3 is TGCAGCGTTGGAGGAAACACCGGGGAGCTGTTTTTT.

The chain employs TRBV7-9 and TRBJ2-7, with a tentative D call TRBD1 (7 bases). CDR1 and CDR2 (germline): SEHNR, FQNEAQ (reference sequence). Trimming removed 4 bases from V and 2 bases from J, with 21 bases in between. The CDR3 consists of 17 residues. CDR3 loop: CASSSRGPGGLAYEQYF. As DNA, the CDR3 is TGTGCCAGCAGCTCGAGAGGTCCAGGGGGGTTGGCCTACGAGCAGTACTTC.

J is TRBJ1-2 and V is TRBV13; a possible D gene is TRBD1 (5 bases). The CDR3 covers 14 residues. The germline V gene has CDR1 PRHDT and CDR2 FYEKMQ (reference sequence). V lost 2 bases and J lost 6, with 13 bases in between. The CDR3 region has the DNA TGTGCCAGCAGCTTAATAGGGGAGTTGAATGGCTACACCTTC. Encoded protein: CASSLIGELNGYTF.